Here is one TCR beta chain with its context. This clonotype was found a few times. It lacks a known antigen. It has no much larger one-base neighbor in the sample; base qualities were not kept. The sample belongs to a study of post-analysis software for immune sequencing data (dated by TCRdb to between 2015 and 2017). With regard to the full study: Recorded disease courses included relapsing-remitting, secondary progressive and progressive-relapsing multiple sclerosis, with some patients lacking subtype annotation. Patient repertoires were compared against about a dozen previously published healthy control repertoires from donors aged 6 to 25 years. A subset of samples was prepared in parallel using single-end sample barcoding, then pooled and co-amplified after Illumina adapter ligation. The study at large found these results: Compared with controls, multiple sclerosis patients had significantly lower normalized Chao1 diversity, a finding suggesting substantial peripheral T-cell clonal expansion. Direct clustering with F measure showed strong co-clustering of samples prepared in the same batch, prompting a batch-effect correction. Significantly higher frequencies in patients than in controls were found for a few TRBV segments, including TRBV5-6, TRBV5-1 and TRBV20-1. The control group was slightly older than the multiple sclerosis patient group.

CDR3 length: 14 amino acids, cysteine to phenylalanine. Solely the CDR3 DNA is kept, with 42 bases framed from the first base. V is shortened by 5 bases, J by 0 bases, and the region joining them spans 11 bases. The library was obtained by PCR. Instrument used: Illumina HiSeq 2500. To reduce PCR and sequencing biases, unique molecular identifiers were built into the TCR beta cDNA libraries. Every 1 to 10 million input T cells yielded some 500,000 cDNA molecules, meaning each molecule approximated one T cell. Patient libraries were prepared and sequenced with the same protocol used for the earlier healthy control dataset. Within a given batch, samples were prepared together, multiplexed and sequenced on the same HiSeq lane. As for the authors' bioinformatics: MIGEC was used to process the raw barcoded reads, and molecular identifier groups with only a single read were discarded before consensus assembly and CDR3 extraction. VDJtools was used for post-analysis of the clonotype tables, with diversity normalized by down-sampling every dataset to the smallest sample size. In repertoire overlap clustering, CDR3 amino acid sequences, but not nucleotide sequences, were matched to correct batch-related cross-sample contamination. In TCRdb, the public reads were trimmed at Q25 with fastp and aligned with MiXCR, with productive beta chains retained. A single entry per CDR3 protein holds the most common genes and DNA from its merged rows. These V and J calls originate from TCRdb's pipeline instead of the authors' own analysis. A total of hundreds of thousands of distinct CDR3 sequences appear in this sample, about 60% of them only once. Of the sample, approximately 10% falls within the top ten clones.

To demonstrate the VDJtools post-analysis software, TCR beta repertoires were profiled from the peripheral blood of more than ten young patients with multiple sclerosis. The multiple sclerosis patients were children and adolescents between about 6 and 15 years of age. This chain joins TRBV12-3 or TRBV12-4 to TRBJ2-7; matching of 6 bases hints at TRBD1 as the D gene. The sequenced sample was blood. This TCR derives from a girl aged 2 to 10 with multiple sclerosis. The DNA sequence is as follows: TGTGCCAGCAGTCCAGGGGACCTCTCCTACGAGCAGTACTTC. It codes for CASSPGDLSYEQYF.